This T cell receptor (beta chain) came from a study of preoperative IRX-2 immunotherapy in early breast cancer. Here immunoSEQ multiplex PCR was the method, and the copy in TCRdb shows in-frame clones only, minus some. Of about 42,000 clones listed, roughly 77% are singletons. The treatment here: preoperative locoregional IRX-2 cytokine immunotherapy. This phase Ib study tested locoregional IRX-2 cytokine immunotherapy given before surgery. V was trimmed by 7 bases and J by 2 bases, leaving 15 bases between them. The CDR3 is made up of 14 amino acids. The germline gives CDR1 WSHSY, CDR2 SAAADI. This chain connects TRBV10-2 to TRBJ2-7; D is perhaps TRBD1 or TRBD2 (5 bases each). Sequencing was performed on tumor tissue, taken after IRX-2 immunotherapy. The TCR originated in a human donor with breast cancer. CDR3 DNA: TGCGCCAGCACTCCAGGGAGAGCGGCCTACGAGCAGTACTTC. Amino acids: CASTPGRAAYEQYF.